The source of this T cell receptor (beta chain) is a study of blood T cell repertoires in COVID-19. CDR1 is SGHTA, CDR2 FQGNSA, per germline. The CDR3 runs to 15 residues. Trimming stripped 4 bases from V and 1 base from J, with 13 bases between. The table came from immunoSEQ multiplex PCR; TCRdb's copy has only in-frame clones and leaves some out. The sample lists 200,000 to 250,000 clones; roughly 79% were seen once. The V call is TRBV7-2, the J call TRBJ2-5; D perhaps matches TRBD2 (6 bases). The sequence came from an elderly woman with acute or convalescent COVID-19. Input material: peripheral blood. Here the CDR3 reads CASSWRAGPQETQYF. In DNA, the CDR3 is TGTGCCAGCAGCTGGAGGGCAGGGCCCCAAGAGACCCAGTACTTC.